This TCR beta chain was observed in a study of blood T cell repertoires in COVID-19. In the study overall: T cells, B-cell-depleted T cells, or PBMCs provided the cDNA or gDNA that served as material.

This CDR3 has 11 residues. CDR1 is MDHEN, CDR2 SYDVKM, per germline. The germline V and J ends were trimmed by 2 bases and 7 bases, with 3 bases remaining between them. Data came from immunoSEQ multiplex PCR; TCRdb stores just in-frame clones and leaves some out. The table records under 200,000 clones, 86% of them present only once. Sequencing input: peripheral blood. The receptor was isolated from a man aged 18 to 35 with acute or convalescent COVID-19. This chain connects TRBV28 to TRBJ2-1; D unclear. CDR3 in DNA: TGTGCCAGCAGTTTACGGAATGAGCAGTTCTTC. Its protein product is CASSLRNEQFF.